The source of this TCR beta chain is a study of T cell changes during pregnancy in multiple sclerosis. This table comes from immunoSEQ multiplex PCR, and its TCRdb copy is limited to in-frame clones, with some not included. The sample carries 30,000 to 40,000 clones, roughly 90% recorded once. V was cut by 1 base and J by 1 base, with 7 bases left in between. CDR1 and CDR2 from the germline V gene are SGDLS and YYNGEE. This CDR3 has 14 amino acids. The rearrangement joins TRBV9 to TRBJ2-3; perhaps TRBD1 as D (5 bases). This clonotype originated in a female donor in good health, enrolled as a control in a pregnancy study. The source was peripheral blood, collected in the third trimester of pregnancy. CDR3 sequence reads: CASSVMTGTDTQYF. CDR3 DNA: TGTGCCAGCAGCGTAATGACAGGCACAGATACGCAGTATTTT.